This section outlines one T cell receptor (beta chain) sequence together with its context. The antigen is not known. The junction departs from the called germline gene at one end, perhaps through a read error. The CDR3 runs 16 residues. CDR1 is MRHNA, CDR2 SNTAGT, per germline. The TCR beta cDNA libraries contained unique molecular identifiers. The T cell input of about 0.95 to 11 million gave hundreds of thousands of cDNA molecules. From the PCR reads, TCRdb called clonotypes with MiXCR, one entry per CDR3 protein. This sample has hundreds of thousands of distinct CDR3 sequences, with roughly 30% found just once. The sample comes from a study of post-analysis software for immune sequencing data. Findings of the study overall: TRBV segments more frequent in patients than in controls numbered several and included TRBV5-6, TRBV5-1 and TRBV20-1. Compared with controls, patients showed significantly lower normalized Chao1 diversity. F measure showed strong co-clustering of same-batch samples.

Sequencing was carried out using blood. J is TRBJ2-3 and V is TRBV6-4; 8 positions agree with TRBD2. The origin of this receptor is a girl aged 10 to 17 with multiple sclerosis. The CDR3 sequence is CAGSDFWRGGTDTQYF. CDR3 nucleotides: TGTGCCGGCAGTGACTTTTGGCGGGGGGGCACAGATACGCAGTATTTT.